Below, 16 T cell receptor beta chains from the same sample are listed, as sequenced in a study of OX40 agonist ivuxolimab in advanced cancers. Some clones are missing from TCRdb's copy, which holds only in-frame ones; the method was immunoSEQ multiplex PCR. The table lists roughly 100,000 clones, 90% of them singletons. The material sequenced was CD4+ or CD8+ T cells sorted from blood, taken in a trial of the OX40 agonist ivuxolimab. The receptors shown here come from an adult with an advanced solid tumor such as melanoma, head and neck, liver or kidney cancer.

CDR3 sequence (DNA): TGTGCCAGCTCACCACCTTCAGGGAAGGGCAACGAGCAGTACTTC. It is translated as CASSPPSGKGNEQYF. This chain uses TRBV18 with TRBJ2-7; a possible D gene is TRBD1 (5 bases). Trimming took off 0 bases at V and 5 bases at J, with 14 bases between the two ends. Germline V lookup: CDR1 KGHSH, CDR2 LQKENI. The CDR3 covers 15 residues. Together with reference TRBV18 and TRBJ2-7, the CDR3 gives the full variable domain: NAGVMQNPRHLVRRRGQEARLRCSPMKGHSHVYWYRQLPEEGLKFMVYLQKENIIDESGMPKERFSAEFPKEGPSILRIQQVVRGDSAAYFCASSPPSGKGNEQYFGPGTRLTVT.

This rearrangement joins TRBV2 to TRBJ1-5; maybe TRBD1 (5 bases). Germline CDR1 SNHLY, CDR2 FYNNEI. The CDR3 is made up of 15 amino acids. Trimming took off 4 bases at V and 5 bases at J, with 15 bases between the two ends. CDR3 DNA: TGTGCCAGCAGTGGTCTCCGGACAAGGGATCAGCCCCAGCATTTT. It encodes CASSGLRTRDQPQHF.

The sample holds many counts of this clone. This chain links TRBV9 with TRBJ1-1; D is uncertain. V gave up 0 bases and J gave up 1 base, with 4 bases separating them. There are 13 residues in the CDR3. Germline V gives CDR1 SGDLS, CDR2 YYNGEE. The CDR3 bases are TGTGCCAGCAGCGTAGACGGGAACACTGAAGCTTTCTTT. Its protein product is CASSVDGNTEAFF.

V is TRBV5-1 and J is TRBJ1-1, with 7 bases aligning to TRBD1. This CDR3 is 17 amino acids long. The germline CDR1 and CDR2 sequences are SGHRS and YFSETQ. Trimming cost V 4 bases and J 1 base; bases outside gene matches: 13. The CDR3 region is CASSPSLGGGQNTEAFF. The DNA of the CDR3 is TGCGCCAGCAGCCCGAGTTTAGGGGGCGGCCAGAACACTGAAGCTTTCTTT.

This chain links TRBV11-2 with TRBJ2-7, with 11 bases fitting TRBD2. V lost 3 bases and J lost 7; bases outside the gene matches: 11. The CDR3 consists of 16 residues. The V gene's germline CDR1 is SGHAT and CDR2 FQNNGV. The CDR3 DNA follows: TGTGCCAGCAGCTTTACCGGGACTAGCGGACTTAGGGAGCAGTACTTC. It specifies CASSFTGTSGLREQYF.

In the case of this clone: This CDR3 is also generated by other DNA sequences in the sample. The CDR3 spells CASSPSGQETQYF. CDR3 bases: TGTGCCAGCAGCCCCTCTGGGCAGGAGACCCAGTACTTC. The chain recombines TRBV7-3 with TRBJ2-5, with unresolved D. CDR3 length equals 13 residues. Germline V gene lookup returns CDR1 SGHTA and CDR2 FQGTGA. Between the trimmed V and J ends, which lost 5 bases and 5 bases, there was a span of 12 bases.

The chain combines TRBV28 with TRBJ1-5; no clear D. The germline V gene encodes CDR1 MDHEN and CDR2 SYDVKM. The ends were cut back, 3 bases at V and 6 bases at J, with 15 bases in the middle. The CDR3 totals 15 residues. The CDR3 is CASSLQSGNSQPQHF. The CDR3 nucleotides are TGTGCCAGCAGTTTGCAGTCTGGGAATAGTCAGCCCCAGCATTTT. The full variable domain, with the rest looked up from reference TRBV28 and TRBJ1-5, is DVKVTQSSRYLVKRTGEKVFLECVQDMDHENMFWYRQDPGLGLRLIYFSYDVKMKEKGDIPEGYSVSREKKERFSLILESASTNQTSMYLCASSLQSGNSQPQHFGDGTRLSIL.

The chain links TRBV18 to TRBJ2-3, with 9 bases lining up with TRBD2. Per germline, CDR1 KGHSH and CDR2 LQKENI. V lost 3 bases to trimming and J lost 5 bases; unmatched junction nucleotides: 12. The CDR3 consists of 17 residues. The CDR3 sequence: CASSPGRGGGAGDTQYF. The CDR3 DNA follows: TGTGCCAGCTCACCTGGCCGGGGCGGGGGGGCCGGAGATACGCAGTATTTT. The full variable domain, its missing parts supplied by reference TRBV18 and TRBJ2-3, is NAGVMQNPRHLVRRRGQEARLRCSPMKGHSHVYWYRQLPEEGLKFMVYLQKENIIDESGMPKERFSAEFPKEGPSILRIQQVVRGDSAAYFCASSPGRGGGAGDTQYFGPGTRLTVL.

The J gene is TRBJ1-2, the V gene TRBV28; 7 bases line up with TRBD1. Unmatched junction bases numbered 2, after V lost 5 bases and J lost 2 bases. The length of the CDR3 is 13 residues. From germline, CDR1 is MDHEN and CDR2 SYDVKM. CDR3 loop: CASSQQGNYGYTF. The CDR3 coding sequence is TGTGCCAGCAGTCAACAGGGGAACTATGGCTACACCTTC.

The chain recombines TRBV19 with TRBJ2-6; a weak D match, TRBD2 (7 bases). The ends were cut back, 3 bases at V and 0 bases at J, with 9 bases in the middle. The germline gives CDR1 LNHDA, CDR2 SQIVND (reference sequence). The CDR3 has 16 amino acids. CDR3 residues: CASSMGGRSGANVLTF. The CDR3 nucleotides read TGTGCCAGTAGTATGGGGGGGCGCTCTGGGGCCAACGTCCTGACTTTC.

The gene calls are TRBV19 and TRBJ2-7; a weak D match, TRBD2 (6 bases). CDR3 length: 15 amino acids. V lost 0 bases to trimming and J lost 1 base, with 10 bases between them. CDR1 and CDR2 (germline): LNHDA, SQIVND (reference sequence). The CDR3 nucleotides are TGTGCCAGTAGTATAGAGGCGGGGATTTCCTACGAGCAGTACTTC. This gives the protein CASSIEAGISYEQYF.

CDR3 DNA: TGCGCCAGCGGTTCGAACGCGAACACCGGGGAGCTGTTTTTT. It encodes CASGSNANTGELFF. V usage is TRBV10-1 and J usage is TRBJ2-2; D remains unclear. Germline V gene data show CDR1 as WNHNN and CDR2 as SYGVQD (reference sequence). The CDR3 runs 14 residues. Between the trimmed V and J ends, which lost 8 bases and 0 bases, there was a span of 10 bases.

The chain carries TRBV19 and TRBJ2-4, with D perhaps matching TRBD1 (6 bases). Trimming removed 3 bases from V and 0 bases from J, with 9 bases in between. The germline V gene encodes CDR1 LNHDA and CDR2 SQIVND (reference sequence). The CDR3 consists of 15 residues. CDR3 nucleotides: TGTGCCAGTAGTATGACAGGCGTAGCCAAAAACATTCAGTACTTC. It translates to CASSMTGVAKNIQYF.

This chain uses TRBV6-5 with TRBJ1-1, with no clear D. The CDR3 has 15 residues. CDR1 and CDR2 from the germline V gene are MNHEY and SVGAGI. Trimming pared 6 bases from V and 0 bases from J, leaving 14 bases between. DNA for the CDR3: TGTGCCAGCAGACCTGGGGTTGGGATGAACACTGAAGCTTTCTTT. Amino acid sequence: CASRPGVGMNTEAFF.

This clone appeared a single time. This chain connects TRBV10-3 to TRBJ2-5; 10 nucleotides match TRBD2. J gave up 2 bases and V 3 bases, and 3 bases lay outside the gene matches. The germline V gene has CDR1 ENHRY and CDR2 SYGVKD. The length of the CDR3 is 15 residues. The CDR3 DNA is TGTGCCATCAGTGAAGGACTAGCGGCGCAAGAGACCCAGTACTTC. Its protein is CAISEGLAAQETQYF.

The rearrangement uses TRBV27 and TRBJ2-7; the match to TRBD2 covers 10 bases. This CDR3 has 15 residues. Germline loops: CDR1 MNHEY, CDR2 SMNVEV (reference sequence). After removal of 5 bases from V and 3 bases from J, the junction contained 7 bases not matched to a gene. This CDR3 is CASSLKAGGSYEQYF. DNA for the CDR3: TGTGCCAGCAGTCTGAAAGCGGGGGGGAGCTACGAGCAGTACTTC.